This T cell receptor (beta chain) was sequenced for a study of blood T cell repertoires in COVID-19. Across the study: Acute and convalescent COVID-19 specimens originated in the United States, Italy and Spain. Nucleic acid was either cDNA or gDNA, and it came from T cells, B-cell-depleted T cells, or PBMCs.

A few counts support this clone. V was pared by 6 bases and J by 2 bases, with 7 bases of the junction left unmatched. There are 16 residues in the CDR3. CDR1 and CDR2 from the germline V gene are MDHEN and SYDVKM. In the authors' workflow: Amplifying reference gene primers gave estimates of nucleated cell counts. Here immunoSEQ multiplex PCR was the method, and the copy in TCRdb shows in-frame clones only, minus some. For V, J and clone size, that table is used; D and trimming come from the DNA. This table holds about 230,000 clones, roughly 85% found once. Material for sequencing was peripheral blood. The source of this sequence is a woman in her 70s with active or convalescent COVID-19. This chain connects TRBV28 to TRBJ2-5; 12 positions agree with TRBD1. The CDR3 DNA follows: TGTGCCAGCAGGAAGGGGGACAGGGGGCTTCAAGAGACCCAGTACTTC. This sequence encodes CASRKGDRGLQETQYF.